A selection of T cell receptor beta chains follows, all from one sample in a study of somatic mutations in cytotoxic T cells in rheumatoid arthritis. Some clones are missing from TCRdb's copy, which holds only in-frame ones; the method was immunoSEQ multiplex PCR. This table has some 25,000 clones, around 74% appearing once. Sample: CD8+ T cells sorted from blood. The origin of the receptors is a woman aged 18 to 35 in good health. Each CDR3 is given with its conserved first and last residue. The order of the fields is D gene, J gene, CDR3 length, V gene, CDR3 protein, CDR3 DNA. D genes are given only for firm matches.

-,TRBJ2-5,15,TRBV9,CASSVRGQRQETQYF,TGTGCCAGCAGCGTACGGGGGCAGAGACAAGAGACCCAGTACTTC
-,TRBJ1-5,13,TRBV19,CASKEWGPEPQHF,TGTGCCAGTAAGGAATGGGGGCCGGAGCCCCAGCATTTT
-,TRBJ2-1,13,TRBV27,CASSLSIINEQFF,TGTGCCAGCAGTTTATCGATAATCAATGAGCAGTTCTTC
-,TRBJ1-2,12,TRBV5-4,CASSFSDNRYTF,TGTGCCAGCAGCTTTTCGGACAACCGCTACACCTTC
TRBD1,TRBJ2-5,13,TRBV15,CATSDRGRETQYF,TGTGCCACCAGCGACAGGGGTAGAGAGACCCAGTACTTC
-,TRBJ2-7,15,TRBV2,CASSEGTRELGEQYF,TGTGCCAGCAGTGAAGGCACCCGGGAGTTGGGCGAGCAGTACTTC
-,TRBJ1-6,15,TRBV19,CASSMSGAIGGPLHF,TGTGCCAGTAGTATGAGTGGCGCCATCGGGGGACCCCTCCACTTT
-,TRBJ1-1,13,TRBV11-2,CASSLSRGTEAFF,TGTGCCAGCAGCTTAAGCAGGGGCACTGAAGCTTTCTTT
-,TRBJ2-3,14,TRBV30,CAWSFFGIPDTQYF,TGTGCCTGGAGTTTTTTCGGAATCCCAGATACGCAGTATTTT
-,TRBJ1-5,14,TRBV28,CASSVPSEYQPQHF,TGTGCCAGCAGTGTACCCTCAGAATATCAGCCCCAGCATTTT
-,TRBJ1-1,14,TRBV5-1,CASSLEGRFTEAFF,TGCGCCAGCAGCTTAGAGGGGCGGTTCACTGAAGCTTTCTTT
-,TRBJ2-3,15,TRBV2,CASRGEERPTDTQYF,TGTGCCAGCAGGGGAGAGGAGCGTCCCACAGATACGCAGTATTTT
-,TRBJ1-1,16,TRBV7-6,CASSLTVGSFSTEAFF,TGTGCCAGCAGTCTAACAGTAGGAAGTTTCAGCACTGAAGCTTTCTTT